What follows are 5 T cell receptor beta chains derived from one specimen sequenced in a study of cytomegalovirus exposure and HLA in healthy donors. Assay used: immunoSEQ multiplex PCR; TCRdb lists only in-frame clones, some missing. The data contain hundreds of thousands of clones, around 87% of them seen just once; the ten biggest clones take up about 2%. The sample was PBMCs. These receptors came from a woman aged 18-29 years in good health and CMV-seropositive.

The chain is built from TRBV27 and TRBJ2-7, with 7 bases that match TRBD2. Germline CDR1 and CDR2: MNHEY and SMNVEV (reference sequence). The length of the CDR3 is 14 residues. V trimming: 2 bases; J trimming: 4 bases; junction bases outside the gene matches: 5. The CDR3 reads CASSLGTTGYEQYF. The CDR3 DNA reads as TGTGCCAGCAGTTTAGGGACTACGGGGTACGAGCAGTACTTC.

The chain has TRBV19 and TRBJ2-1; D is unclear. The length of the CDR3 is 14 residues. Germline V gene lookup returns CDR1 LNHDA and CDR2 SQIVND (reference sequence). The V and J ends lost 1 base and 12 bases respectively, with 16 bases between them. The CDR3 region is CASSIGPQSVGQFF. The CDR3 bases are TGTGCCAGTAGTATAGGTCCGCAGTCAGTTGGGCAGTTCTTC.

The J gene is TRBJ2-1, the V gene TRBV6-1, with 11 bases lining up with TRBD2. V lost 3 bases and J lost 10; bases outside the gene matches: 14. This CDR3 has 17 residues. Germline lookup yields CDR1 MNHNS and CDR2 SASEGT. In DNA, the CDR3 is TGTGCCAGCAGTGAGTGGCTAGCGGGAGGACGGGGAGGGGAGCAGTTCTTC. This translates into CASSEWLAGGRGGEQFF.

The J gene is TRBJ1-4, the V gene TRBV28; a possible D gene is TRBD1 (6 bases). The length of the CDR3 is 15 residues. The V and J ends lost 5 bases and 2 bases respectively, with 12 bases between them. Germline V gene data show CDR1 as MDHEN and CDR2 as SYDVKM. Here the CDR3 reads CASSRTGSTNEKLFF. CDR3 nucleotides: TGTGCCAGCAGTCGTACAGGGTCTACTAATGAAAAACTGTTTTTT.

This clone was seen more than once but under ten times. The rearrangement uses TRBV5-4 and TRBJ2-1; 11 bases agree with TRBD1. The CDR3 covers 15 residues. The V segment lost 2 bases and the J segment 9 bases; nucleotides outside the gene matches: 7. CDR1 is SGHNT, CDR2 YYREEE, per germline (reference sequence). The CDR3 region is CASSFGTGGSSEQFF. CDR3 coding DNA: TGTGCCAGCAGCTTCGGGACAGGGGGTTCGTCTGAGCAGTTCTTC.